Each of the 12 T cell receptor beta chains below was sequenced from the same sample in a study of T cells after posttransplantation cyclophosphamide. The table came from immunoSEQ multiplex PCR; TCRdb's copy has only in-frame clones and leaves some out. The sample includes more than 5,500 clones, about 98% of them seen just once. Sequenced: memory CD4+ T cells sorted from PBMCs. Every receptor here comes from a man aged 35 to 55 in good health, CMV-negative, and a related stem cell transplant donor.

This rearrangement joins TRBV5-4 to TRBJ1-1; 9 bases fit TRBD1. CDR3 length: 14 amino acids. V shed 0 bases, J shed 9 bases, and the junction held 6 bases outside the gene matches. The germline CDR1 and CDR2 sequences are SGHNT and YYREEE (reference sequence). The CDR3 DNA is TGTGCCAGCAGCTTGGGGGACAGGGAGGGACAAGCTTTCTTT. It encodes CASSLGDREGQAFF.

This chain uses TRBV20-1 with TRBJ1-1; unclear D gene. V was clipped by 6 bases and J by 1 base, with 6 bases between them. The CDR3 length is 11 residues. Germline assignment: CDR1 DFQATT and CDR2 SNEGSKA (reference sequence). This chain's CDR3 is CSASQNTEAFF. CDR3 nucleotide sequence: TGCAGTGCGAGCCAGAACACTGAAGCTTTCTTT.

This chain joins TRBV19 and TRBJ1-5; 8 bases fit TRBD1. The germline gives CDR1 LNHDA, CDR2 SQIVND (reference sequence). CDR3 length: 15 residues. Losses at the gene ends were 4 bases for V and 1 base for J; bases not matched to a gene: 3. The chain's CDR3 is CASSTTGGSNQPQHF. The CDR3 nucleotides read TGTGCCAGTAGTACTACAGGGGGGAGCAATCAGCCCCAGCATTTT.

The chain links TRBV7-9 to TRBJ1-4; a possible D gene is TRBD1 (6 bases). The germline CDR1 and CDR2 sequences are SEHNR and FQNEAQ (reference sequence). The CDR3 has 16 amino acids. V was shortened by 2 bases and J by 7 bases, with 17 bases between the two germline ends. The CDR3 loop is CASSLTRGGHAEKLFF. As DNA, the CDR3 is TGTGCCAGCAGCTTAACTCGAGGGGGTCACGCTGAAAAACTGTTTTTT.

V gene TRBV10-3 combines with J gene TRBJ1-4; 7 nucleotides align to TRBD1. V dropped 2 bases and J dropped 9; count of bases not matched to a gene: 9. This CDR3 has 15 residues. From germline, CDR1 is ENHRY and CDR2 SYGVKD. The chain's CDR3 is CAISEPADRDQKLFF. The CDR3 bases are TGTGCCATCAGTGAGCCGGCTGACAGGGATCAAAAACTGTTTTTT.

The chain uses TRBV11-1 and TRBJ1-1; 9 bases match TRBD1. This CDR3 comprises 16 residues. The ends lost 0 bases at V and 5 bases at J; junction bases unmatched: 7. Germline assignment: CDR1 SGHAT and CDR2 FQDESV (reference sequence). CDR3 amino acids: CASSLAQQGARTEAFF. The CDR3 region has the DNA TGTGCCAGCAGCTTAGCTCAACAGGGGGCCCGAACTGAAGCTTTCTTT.

The CDR3 is CASSAEGKTYEKLFF. The CDR3 region has the DNA TGTGCCAGCAGCGCGGAGGGGAAGACTTACGAAAAACTGTTTTTT. The chain is built from TRBV9 and TRBJ1-4, with D maybe TRBD1 (5 bases). The CDR3 runs to 15 residues. Germline CDR1 SGDLS, CDR2 YYNGEE. The germline V and J ends were trimmed by 3 bases and 8 bases, with 17 bases remaining between them.

The V gene is TRBV10-3, the J gene TRBJ2-7; D possibly corresponds to TRBD1 (5 bases). The CDR3 totals 15 residues. V dropped 4 bases and J dropped 4 bases, with 17 bases sitting between them. Germline V gives CDR1 ENHRY, CDR2 SYGVKD. CDR3 protein: CAISAPDRWEYEQYF. In nucleotides, the CDR3 is TGTGCCATCAGTGCCCCCGACAGATGGGAATACGAGCAGTACTTC.

The chain is built from TRBV5-1 and TRBJ2-2; weak D call: TRBD2 (6 bases). Per germline, CDR1 SGHRS and CDR2 YFSETQ. CDR3 length: 17 amino acids. V was clipped by 0 bases and J by 3 bases, with 15 bases between them. The CDR3 loop is CASSLGASAGYTGELFF. The CDR3 DNA follows: TGCGCCAGCAGCTTGGGAGCGTCGGCGGGGTACACCGGGGAGCTGTTTTTT.

The chain links TRBV6-1 to TRBJ2-3; D gene ambiguous. Germline assignment: CDR1 MNHNS and CDR2 SASEGT. Trimming pared 5 bases from V and 0 bases from J, leaving 9 bases between. CDR3 length: 14 amino acids. This chain's CDR3 is CASSKMYSTDTQYF. The CDR3 DNA reads as TGTGCCAGCAGTAAAATGTATAGCACAGATACGCAGTATTTT.

A single count supports this clone. This chain connects TRBV19 to TRBJ2-5, with 8 nucleotides matching TRBD1. With V trimmed by 3 bases and J by 4 bases, 4 bases remained unmatched. This CDR3 has 14 amino acids. Germline V CDR1 and CDR2: LNHDA, SQIVND (reference sequence). CDR3 amino acids: CASSIGQGVETQYF. The CDR3, as DNA: TGTGCCAGTAGTATCGGACAGGGAGTAGAGACCCAGTACTTC. The full variable domain, completed using reference TRBV19 and TRBJ2-5, is DGGITQSPKYLFRKEGQNVTLSCEQNLNHDAMYWYRQDPGQGLRLIYYSQIVNDFQKGDIAEGYSVSREKKESFPLTVTSAQKNPTAFYLCASSIGQGVETQYFGPGTRLLVL.

The chain is built from TRBV19 and TRBJ2-1, with D unresolved. Germline CDR1 and CDR2: LNHDA and SQIVND (reference sequence). The CDR3 is 15 residues long. V lost 2 bases to trimming and J lost 0 bases, with 8 bases between them. DNA of the CDR3: TGTGCCAGTAGTATAAGTCAGGCCTCCTACAATGAGCAGTTCTTC. This sequence encodes CASSISQASYNEQFF.